Listed here are 16 T cell receptor beta chains from one sample, sequenced in a study of T cell responses to AZD1222 COVID-19 vaccine. Assay: immunoSEQ multiplex PCR; the TCRdb copy retains only in-frame clones and omits some. The sample lists about 150,000 clones; around 85% were seen once. The starting material was peripheral blood, obtained after recovery from COVID-19. All receptors come from an adult who had recovered from COVID-19.

J is TRBJ1-5 and V is TRBV21-1; the D call TRBD1 from the table was never checked on the DNA. TRBV21-1 counts as a pseudogene. CDR3 length: 19 amino acids. CDR3 amino acids: CASSKVAGQGPRSNQPQHF. In DNA, the CDR3 is TGTGCCAGCAGCAAAGTTGCCGGACAGGGCCCCCGTAGCAATCAGCCCCAGCATTTT.

The chain couples TRBV4-2 to TRBJ1-2; no reliable D call. The V gene's germline CDR1 is LGHNA and CDR2 YNFKEQ. V lost 0 bases, J lost 4 bases, and 15 bases lay in between. This CDR3 comprises 16 residues. CDR3 sequence: CASSQDRADQAYGYTF. The CDR3 DNA sequence: TGTGCCAGCAGCCAAGACCGGGCGGACCAGGCCTATGGCTACACCTTC.

This chain connects TRBV7-8 to TRBJ2-6; the match to TRBD2 covers 7 bases. V shed 0 bases and J 0 bases; nucleotides not matched to a gene: 8. This CDR3 has 19 amino acids. The V gene's germline CDR1 is SGHVS and CDR2 FQNEAQ. The CDR3 sequence is CASSLAHSGGPSGANVLTF. CDR3 sequence (DNA): TGTGCCAGCAGCTTAGCGCATTCGGGAGGCCCCTCTGGGGCCAACGTCCTGACTTTC.

The rearrangement joins TRBV9 to TRBJ1-2; no definite D call. In germline, CDR1 is SGDLS, CDR2 YYNGEE. The germline V and J ends were trimmed by 0 bases and 6 bases, with 9 bases remaining between them. This CDR3 spans 13 amino acids. DNA for the CDR3: TGTGCCAGCAGCGTAGAAGGGAAGGATGGCTACACCTTC. It specifies CASSVEGKDGYTF.

The rearrangement joins TRBV5-6 to TRBJ2-7; D is unresolved. V lost 2 bases and J lost 2, with 5 bases in between. The CDR3 length is 12 residues. CDR1 and CDR2 (germline): SGHDT, YYEEEE. The CDR3 loop reads CASSFQTYEQYF. CDR3 coding DNA: TGTGCCAGCAGCTTCCAGACCTACGAGCAGTACTTC.

This rearrangement joins TRBV5-4 to TRBJ1-1, with 7 bases identical to TRBD1. The CDR3 contains 15 residues. V was pared by 0 bases and J by 4 bases, with 6 bases of the junction left unmatched. Germline values: CDR1 SGHNT, CDR2 YYREEE (reference sequence). CDR3 sequence (DNA): TGTGCCAGCAGCTTGGAAGGGGGCGCTTTCACTGAAGCTTTCTTT. Translated, it gives CASSLEGGAFTEAFF.

The J gene is TRBJ2-5, the V gene TRBV25-1; tentatively, D is TRBD2 (5 bases). Germline V CDR1 and CDR2: MGHDK, SYGVNS. The CDR3 is 12 amino acids. With 6 bases removed from V and 7 bases from J, the gap between germline ends came to 12 bases. The CDR3 spells CASSSGSRTQYF. The CDR3 DNA is TGTGCCAGCAGCTCGGGGTCCAGGACCCAGTACTTC.

V and J are TRBV19 and TRBJ1-1, with D uncertain. Deletions cut 8 bases from V and 0 bases from J, with 16 bases between. The germline V gene has CDR1 LNHDA and CDR2 SQIVND (reference sequence). CDR3 length: 15 residues. CDR3 sequence reads: CASVTRTAVNTEAFF. In DNA, the CDR3 is TGTGCCAGTGTTACCAGGACTGCCGTGAACACTGAAGCTTTCTTT.

The chain carries TRBV28 and TRBJ2-7; the D gene is possibly TRBD2 (7 bases). Looked up from germline, CDR1 is MDHEN and CDR2 is SYDVKM. V lost 8 bases, J lost 5 bases, and 16 bases lay in between. The CDR3 is made up of 13 amino acids. The CDR3 sequence: CASGRGGSDEQYF. In nucleotides, the CDR3 is TGTGCCAGCGGACGCGGGGGCAGCGACGAGCAGTACTTC.

This chain's CDR3 is CASGDGYTGELFF. CDR3 sequence (DNA): TGTGCCAGCGGCGACGGTTACACCGGGGAGCTGTTTTTT. This sequence joins TRBV7-9 and TRBJ2-2; D is uncertain. Germline CDR1 is SEHNR and CDR2 is FQNEAQ (reference sequence). CDR3 length equals 13 residues. The V and J ends lost 8 bases and 3 bases respectively, with 10 bases between them.

The gene calls are TRBV27 and TRBJ1-5, with D possibly matching TRBD1 (6 bases). The CDR3 covers 16 residues. Germline V CDR1 and CDR2: MNHEY, SMNVEV (reference sequence). Trimming cost V 5 bases and J 7 bases, with 21 bases left between them. The CDR3 DNA follows: TGTGCCAGCAGTCCCGGAGGGGGACCTCGATCCCAGCCCCAGCATTTT. Its protein product is CASSPGGGPRSQPQHF.

Concerning this clone: An end of the junction differs from the germline gene, which may be a read error. The CDR3 loop is CASSLSPLPGRQYF. CDR3 coding DNA: TGTGCTAGCAGCTTAAGCCCTCTTCCCGGGCGGCAGTATTTT. This chain joins TRBV7-7 and TRBJ2-3; D remains unclear. CDR1 and CDR2 (germline): SSHAT, FNYEAQ (reference sequence). This CDR3 is 14 amino acids long.

This clone has a handful of counts. V is TRBV4-1 and J is TRBJ1-6; 9 bases agree with TRBD1. The CDR3 runs to 18 residues. Looked up from germline, CDR1 is MGHRA and CDR2 is YSYEKL. V trimming: 0 bases; J trimming: 5 bases; junction bases outside the gene matches: 8. CDR3 amino acids: CASSQDSGTGINNSPLHF. CDR3 nucleotides: TGCGCCAGCAGCCAAGATTCGGGGACAGGGATTAATAATTCACCCCTCCACTTT.

J is TRBJ2-3 and V is TRBV7-2; D may be TRBD1 (5 bases). V dropped 1 base and J dropped 6 bases, with 23 bases sitting between them. This CDR3 spans 18 amino acids. In germline, CDR1 is SGHTA, CDR2 FQGNSA. The CDR3 coding sequence is TGTGCCAGCAGCTTAGGCCCTCCTCCAGGGCCCCAAGGGGATACGCAGTATTTT. Protein product: CASSLGPPPGPQGDTQYF.

The chain has TRBV28 and TRBJ2-5; 13 nucleotides match TRBD2. This CDR3 spans 18 amino acids. Germline CDR1 MDHEN, CDR2 SYDVKM. V was pared by 6 bases and J by 4 bases, with 14 bases of the junction left unmatched. CDR3: CASSLARGTSGIGETQYF. For the CDR3, the DNA is TGTGCCAGCAGCTTGGCCCGGGGGACTAGCGGGATCGGAGAGACCCAGTACTTC.

This clone was recorded a few times. The chain couples TRBV11-3 to TRBJ1-5; TRBD1 might be the D (5 bases). The CDR3 is made up of 14 amino acids. Per the germline V gene, CDR1 is SGHNT and CDR2 is YENEEA. Trimming removed 2 bases from V and 7 bases from J, with 12 bases in between. For the CDR3, the DNA is TGTGCCAGCAGCTTACCCAGGGCTCGGCAGCCCCAGCATTTT. It yields the protein CASSLPRARQPQHF.